This entry describes one T cell receptor beta chain. Per the authors' pipeline: For nucleated cells, counts were estimated from reference gene primer amplification. Profiled with immunoSEQ multiplex PCR; TCRdb holds only in-frame clones, not every one. D and trimming were read from the DNA, whereas the V and J calls and clone size are those reported in that table. Of 200,000 to 250,000 clones detected, approximately 80% appear once; the ten largest clones hold around 7%. Ages ranged from about 18 to 90 years, with residence in about two dozen US areas. Participants' own reports of clinical history determined their cohort assignment. These data belong to a study of blood T cell repertoires in COVID-19. Whole-study context: From T cells, B-cell-depleted T cells, or PBMCs came the material, which was cDNA or gDNA.

The CDR3 spans 14 residues. Germline CDR1 and CDR2: SGHTA and FQGNSA. V was clipped by 5 bases and J by 12 bases, with 20 bases between them. The source is a woman between 40 and 50 years old with acute COVID-19. The specimen sequenced was PBMCs or T cells enriched from blood (not recorded which). This sequence joins TRBV7-2 and TRBJ2-1, with TRBD2 as a possible D gene (6 bases). The DNA of the CDR3 is TGTGCCAGCAGCCCCGGAGGGCATTTAGAGGGGCAGTTCTTC. The encoded protein is CASSPGGHLEGQFF. Combining the CDR3 with reference TRBV7-2 and TRBJ2-1 gives the whole variable domain GAGVSQSPSNKVTEKGKDVELRCDPISGHTALYWYRQSLGQGLEFLIYFQGNSAPDKSGLPSDRFSAERTGGSVSTLTIQRTQQEDSAVYLCASSPGGHLEGQFFGPGTRLTVL.